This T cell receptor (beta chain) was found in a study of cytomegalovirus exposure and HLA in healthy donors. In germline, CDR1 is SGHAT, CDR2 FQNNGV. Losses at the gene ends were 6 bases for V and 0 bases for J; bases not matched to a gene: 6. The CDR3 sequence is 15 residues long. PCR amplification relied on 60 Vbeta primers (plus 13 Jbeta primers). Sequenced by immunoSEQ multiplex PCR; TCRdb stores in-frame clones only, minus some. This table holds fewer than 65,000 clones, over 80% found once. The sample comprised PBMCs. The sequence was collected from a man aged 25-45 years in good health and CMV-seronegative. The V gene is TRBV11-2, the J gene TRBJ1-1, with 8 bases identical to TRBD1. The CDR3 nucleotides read TGTGCCAGCAGTTTTACAGGGGGATTGAACACTGAAGCTTTCTTT. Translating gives CASSFTGGLNTEAFF.